This T cell receptor (beta chain) was recovered during a study of control samples from healthy donors and cancer patients. The method was immunoSEQ multiplex PCR; TCRdb's version includes in-frame clones alone and lacks a portion of them. Counted here are tens of thousands of clones, 75% to 95% occurring once; the ten biggest clones make up about a fifth. This CDR3 comprises 14 residues. Germline assignment: CDR1 SGHRS and CDR2 YFSETQ. The V and J ends lost 4 bases and 7 bases respectively, with 14 bases between them. The receptor comes from a woman between 40 and 50 years old with head and neck cancer. V gene TRBV5-1 combines with J gene TRBJ1-4; the D gene is possibly TRBD1 (5 bases). The specimen sequenced was PBMCs. Written as DNA, the CDR3 is TGCGCCAGCAGCCCCTCGGGGGGGAGTGAAAAACTGTTTTTT. Protein sequence: CASSPSGGSEKLFF. Using reference TRBV5-1 and TRBJ1-4 for the parts outside the CDR3, the full variable domain is KAGVTQTPRYLIKTRGQQVTLSCSPISGHRSVSWYQQTPGQGLQFLFEYFSETQRNKGNFPGRFSGRQFSNSRSEMNVSTLELGDSALYLCASSPSGGSEKLFFGSGTQLSVL.